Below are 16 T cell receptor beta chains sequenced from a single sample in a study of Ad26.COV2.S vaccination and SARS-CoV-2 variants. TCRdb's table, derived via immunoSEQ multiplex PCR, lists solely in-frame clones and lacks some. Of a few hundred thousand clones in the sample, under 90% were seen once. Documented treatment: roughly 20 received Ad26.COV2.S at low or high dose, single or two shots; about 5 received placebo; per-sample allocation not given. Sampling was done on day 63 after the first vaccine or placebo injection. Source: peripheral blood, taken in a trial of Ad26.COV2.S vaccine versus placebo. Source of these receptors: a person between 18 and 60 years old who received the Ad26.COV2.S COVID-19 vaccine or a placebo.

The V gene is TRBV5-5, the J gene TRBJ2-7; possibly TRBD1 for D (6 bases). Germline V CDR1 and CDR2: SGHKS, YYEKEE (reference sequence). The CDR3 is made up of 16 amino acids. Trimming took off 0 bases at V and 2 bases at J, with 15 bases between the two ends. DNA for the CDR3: TGTGCCAGCAGCTTGGGTGGAGGACAGTCGGCCTACGAGCAGTACTTC. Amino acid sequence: CASSLGGGQSAYEQYF.

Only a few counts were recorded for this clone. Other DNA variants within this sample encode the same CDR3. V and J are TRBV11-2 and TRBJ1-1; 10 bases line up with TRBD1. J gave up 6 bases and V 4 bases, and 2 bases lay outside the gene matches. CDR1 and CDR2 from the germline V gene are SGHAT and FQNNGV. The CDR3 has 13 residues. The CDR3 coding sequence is TGTGCCAGCAGCTCGGACAGGGGGGCTGAAGCTTTCTTT. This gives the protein CASSSDRGAEAFF. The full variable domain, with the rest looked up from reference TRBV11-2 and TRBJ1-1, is EAGVAQSPRYKIIEKRQSVAFWCNPISGHATLYWYQQILGQGPKLLIQFQNNGVVDDSQLPKDRFSAERLKGVDSTLKIQPAKLEDSAVYLCASSSDRGAEAFFGQGTRLTVV.

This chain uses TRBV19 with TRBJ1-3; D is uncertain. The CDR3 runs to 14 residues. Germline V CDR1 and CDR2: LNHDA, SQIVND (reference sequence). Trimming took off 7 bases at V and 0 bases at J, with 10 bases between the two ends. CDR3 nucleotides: TGTGCCAGTAAGGGCACGAGCTCTGGAAACACCATATATTTT. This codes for CASKGTSSGNTIYF.

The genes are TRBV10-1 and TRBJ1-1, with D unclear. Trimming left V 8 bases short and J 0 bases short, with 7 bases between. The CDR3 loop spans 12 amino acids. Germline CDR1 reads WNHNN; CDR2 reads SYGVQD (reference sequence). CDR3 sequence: CASYLMNTEAFF. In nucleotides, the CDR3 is TGCGCCAGCTACCTTATGAACACTGAAGCTTTCTTT.

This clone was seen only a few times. The CDR3 spells CASSQELAGLYEQYF. Written as DNA, the CDR3 is TGCGCCAGCAGCCAAGAACTAGCGGGGCTCTACGAGCAGTACTTC. This chain links TRBV4-3 with TRBJ2-7; 10 bases map to TRBD2. Trimming cost V 0 bases and J 3 bases; bases outside gene matches: 2. The CDR3 totals 15 residues. Germline assignment: CDR1 LGHNA and CDR2 YSLEER.

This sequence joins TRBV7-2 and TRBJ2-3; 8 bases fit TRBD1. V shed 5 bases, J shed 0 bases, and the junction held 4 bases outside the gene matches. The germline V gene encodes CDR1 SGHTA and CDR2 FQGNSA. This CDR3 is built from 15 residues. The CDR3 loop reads CASSLRTGSTDTQYF. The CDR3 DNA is TGTGCCAGCAGCCTTCGGACAGGGAGCACAGATACGCAGTATTTT.

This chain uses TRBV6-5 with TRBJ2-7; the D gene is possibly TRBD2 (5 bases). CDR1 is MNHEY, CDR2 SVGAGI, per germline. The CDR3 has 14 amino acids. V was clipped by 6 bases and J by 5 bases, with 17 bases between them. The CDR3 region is CASSPHAARDEQYF. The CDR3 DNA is TGTGCCAGCAGCCCCCACGCAGCGAGGGACGAGCAGTACTTC.

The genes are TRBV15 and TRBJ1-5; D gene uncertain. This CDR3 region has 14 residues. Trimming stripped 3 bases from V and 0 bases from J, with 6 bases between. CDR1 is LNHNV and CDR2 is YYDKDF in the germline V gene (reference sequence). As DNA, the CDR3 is TGTGCCACCAGCAGCCAAATTAGCAATCAGCCCCAGCATTTT. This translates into CATSSQISNQPQHF.

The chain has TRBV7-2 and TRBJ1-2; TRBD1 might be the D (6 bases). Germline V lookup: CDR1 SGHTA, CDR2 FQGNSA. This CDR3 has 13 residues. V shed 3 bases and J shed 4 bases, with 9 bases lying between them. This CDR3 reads CASSLDSPYGYTF. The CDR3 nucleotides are TGTGCCAGCAGCTTGGACAGCCCCTATGGCTACACCTTC.

CDR3 protein: CASSLSSEYEQYF. For the CDR3, the DNA is TGTGCCAGCAGTTTGTCTAGCGAATACGAGCAGTACTTC. The J gene is TRBJ2-7, the V gene TRBV27; TRBD2 is a possible D gene (6 bases). CDR3 length: 13 residues. CDR1 is MNHEY and CDR2 is SMNVEV in the germline V gene (reference sequence). With 3 bases removed from V and 4 bases from J, the gap between germline ends came to 10 bases.

As DNA, the CDR3 is TGTGCCAGCAGCCTATTCACCGGGACAGACTCCCTAGACACCGGGGAGCTGTTTTTT. Encoded protein: CASSLFTGTDSLDTGELFF. The V gene is TRBV7-7, the J gene TRBJ2-2, with 7 bases matching TRBD1. Unmatched junction bases numbered 18, after V lost 5 bases and J lost 3 bases. Germline loops: CDR1 SSHAT, CDR2 FNYEAQ (reference sequence). The CDR3 consists of 19 residues.

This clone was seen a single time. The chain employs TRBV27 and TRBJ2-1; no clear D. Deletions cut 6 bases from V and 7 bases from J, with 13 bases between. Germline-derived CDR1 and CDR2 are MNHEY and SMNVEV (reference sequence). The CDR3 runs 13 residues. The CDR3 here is CASSLSLVNEQFF. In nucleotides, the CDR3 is TGTGCCAGCAGCCTATCTCTAGTGAATGAGCAGTTCTTC.

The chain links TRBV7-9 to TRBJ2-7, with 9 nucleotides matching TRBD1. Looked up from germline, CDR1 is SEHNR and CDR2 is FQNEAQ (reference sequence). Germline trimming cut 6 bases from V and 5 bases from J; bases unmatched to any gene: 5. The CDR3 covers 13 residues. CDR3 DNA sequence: TGTGCCAGCAGGGGGACAGGGAACGACGAGCAGTACTTC. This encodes CASRGTGNDEQYF. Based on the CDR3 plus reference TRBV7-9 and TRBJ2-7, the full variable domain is DTGVSQNPRHKITKRGQNVTFRCDPISEHNRLYWYRQTLGQGPEFLTYFQNEAQLEKSRLLSDRFSAERPKGSFSTLEIQRTEQGDSAMYLCASRGTGNDEQYFGPGTRLTVT.

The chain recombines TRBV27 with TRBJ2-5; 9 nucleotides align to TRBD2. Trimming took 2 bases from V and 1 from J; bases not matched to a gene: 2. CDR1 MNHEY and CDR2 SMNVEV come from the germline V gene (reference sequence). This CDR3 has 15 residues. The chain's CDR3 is CASSLAGGPQETQYF. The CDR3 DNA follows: TGTGCCAGCAGTTTAGCGGGAGGGCCCCAAGAGACCCAGTACTTC.

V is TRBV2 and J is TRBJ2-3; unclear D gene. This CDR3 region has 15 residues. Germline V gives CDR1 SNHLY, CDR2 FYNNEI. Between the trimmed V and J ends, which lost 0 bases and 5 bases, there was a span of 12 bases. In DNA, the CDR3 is TGTGCCAGCAGTGAAGCGCTTTTTTCGAAAGATACGCAGTATTTT. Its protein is CASSEALFSKDTQYF.

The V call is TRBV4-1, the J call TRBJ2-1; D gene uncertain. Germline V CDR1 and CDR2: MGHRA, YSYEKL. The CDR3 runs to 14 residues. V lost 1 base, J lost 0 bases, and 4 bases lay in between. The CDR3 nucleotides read TGCGCCAGCAGCCAAGCTAGCTCCTACAATGAGCAGTTCTTC. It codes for CASSQASSYNEQFF.